One sample yielded the 23 T cell receptor beta chains listed below, sequenced in a study of OX40 agonist ivuxolimab in advanced cancers. Here immunoSEQ multiplex PCR was the method, and the copy in TCRdb shows in-frame clones only, minus some. The data show about 60,000 clones, around 87% seen once. The sample here was CD4+ or CD8+ T cells sorted from blood, taken in a trial of the OX40 agonist ivuxolimab. Receptors were obtained from an adult with an advanced solid tumor such as melanoma, head and neck, liver or kidney cancer.

This clone is medium-sized within its sample. The V and J genes are TRBV19 and TRBJ2-1; no clear D. The germline gives CDR1 LNHDA, CDR2 SQIVND (reference sequence). Trimming took 3 bases from V and 6 from J, leaving 6 bases between them. The CDR3 sequence is 12 residues long. CDR3 nucleotides: TGTGCCAGTAGTATCAGAATCAATGAGCAGTTCTTC. Its protein is CASSIRINEQFF.

In its sample, this clone was seen a few times. The chain links TRBV6-4 to TRBJ1-2; 7 bases fit TRBD1. Germline V gene sequence: CDR1 MRHNA, CDR2 SNTAGT. The CDR3 length is 12 residues. V was pared by 7 bases and J by 8 bases, with 7 bases of the junction left unmatched. The CDR3 spells CASTNTGAGYTF. DNA of the CDR3: TGTGCCAGCACGAACACAGGGGCCGGCTACACCTTC.

The CDR3 sequence: CASSLPQGLSTDTQYF. The CDR3 DNA reads TGCGCCAGCAGCTTACCGCAGGGGTTAAGCACAGATACGCAGTATTTT. This chain uses TRBV5-1 with TRBJ2-3; a weak D match, TRBD1 (6 bases). Germline V gives CDR1 SGHRS, CDR2 YFSETQ. Trimming removed 2 bases from V and 0 bases from J, with 13 bases in between. This CDR3 region has 16 residues.

The chain has TRBV7-3 and TRBJ2-1; D ambiguous. The CDR3 contains 13 residues. CDR1 is SGHTA and CDR2 is FQGTGA in the germline V gene. Trimming shortened V by 4 bases and J by 6 bases, and 10 bases separated the two germline ends. The chain's CDR3 is CASSSLVGNEQFF. CDR3 nucleotides: TGTGCCAGCAGCTCCCTCGTCGGCAATGAGCAGTTCTTC.

This rearrangement joins TRBV11-2 to TRBJ2-7, with TRBD2 matching 12 bases. CDR3 size: 15 residues. Germline loops: CDR1 SGHAT, CDR2 FQNNGV. V shed 4 bases, J shed 5 bases, and the junction held 6 bases outside the gene matches. The CDR3 DNA is TGTGCCAGCAGCTCGAGACTAGCGGGGGCACACGAGCAGTACTTC. Translating gives CASSSRLAGAHEQYF. The entire variable domain, with the rest obtained from reference TRBV11-2 and TRBJ2-7, is as follows: EAGVAQSPRYKIIEKRQSVAFWCNPISGHATLYWYQQILGQGPKLLIQFQNNGVVDDSQLPKDRFSAERLKGVDSTLKIQPAKLEDSAVYLCASSSRLAGAHEQYFGPGTRLTVT.

Comments on this clone: Other DNA sequences in the same sample also yield this CDR3. The chain has TRBV14 and TRBJ1-1, with D possibly TRBD1 on 6 matching bases. The CDR3 is made up of 15 amino acids. Trimming took off 1 base at V and 0 bases at J, with 9 bases between the two ends. From germline, CDR1 is SGHDN and CDR2 FVKESK. The CDR3 nucleotides read TGTGCCAGCAGCCAAGCAGGGGCGTTGAACACTGAAGCTTTCTTT. Its translation is CASSQAGALNTEAFF.

The chain joins TRBV9 to TRBJ2-3, with D perhaps matching TRBD1 or TRBD2 (6 bases each). This CDR3 is 13 amino acids long. Germline CDR1 is SGDLS and CDR2 is YYNGEE. The ends were cut back, 3 bases at V and 4 bases at J, with 9 bases in the middle. For the CDR3, the DNA is TGTGCCAGCAGCGGGGGGGCCGCAGATACGCAGTATTTT. This encodes CASSGGAADTQYF. The full variable domain, completed using reference TRBV9 and TRBJ2-3, is DSGVTQTPKHLITATGQRVTLRCSPRSGDLSVYWYQQSLDQGLQFLIQYYNGEERAKGNILERFSAQQFPDLHSELNLSSLELGDSALYFCASSGGAADTQYFGPGTRLTVL.

V usage is TRBV19 and J usage is TRBJ2-7; D might be TRBD1 (6 bases). CDR3 length equals 13 residues. The germline V and J ends were trimmed by 4 bases and 5 bases, with 12 bases remaining between them. CDR1 and CDR2 (germline): LNHDA, SQIVND (reference sequence). CDR3: CASSSMGAHEQYF. The CDR3 DNA follows: TGTGCCAGTAGTAGTATGGGGGCCCACGAGCAGTACTTC. The full variable domain, its missing parts supplied by reference TRBV19 and TRBJ2-7, is DGGITQSPKYLFRKEGQNVTLSCEQNLNHDAMYWYRQDPGQGLRLIYYSQIVNDFQKGDIAEGYSVSREKKESFPLTVTSAQKNPTAFYLCASSSMGAHEQYFGPGTRLTVT.

This rearrangement joins TRBV4-2 to TRBJ2-1; the D gene could be TRBD1 or TRBD2 (6 bases each). Trimming pared 0 bases from V and 0 bases from J, leaving 12 bases between. This CDR3 is built from 17 residues. CDR1 LGHNA and CDR2 YNFKEQ come from the germline V gene. CDR3 in amino acids: CASSQEIGGSSYNEQFF. Written as DNA, the CDR3 is TGTGCCAGCAGCCAAGAAATAGGGGGGTCCTCCTACAATGAGCAGTTCTTC.

The sample holds a few counts of this clone. Other DNA sequences within the sample encode an identical CDR3. The genes are TRBV6-5 and TRBJ1-1, with 7 nucleotides matching TRBD1. The germline V gene encodes CDR1 MNHEY and CDR2 SVGAGI. The CDR3 length is 13 residues. V shed 5 bases, J shed 3 bases, and the junction held 3 bases outside the gene matches. The CDR3 spells CASSATGDTEAFF. The CDR3 bases are TGTGCCAGCAGTGCCACAGGGGACACTGAAGCTTTCTTT.

The rearrangement links TRBV6-5 to TRBJ1-1; maybe TRBD1 (6 bases). Germline lookup yields CDR1 MNHEY and CDR2 SVGAGI. The V end was cut by 8 bases, the J end by 1 base, with 8 bases between. This CDR3 has 12 amino acids. CDR3 nucleotide sequence: TGTGCCAGCCAGACAGGGAACACTGAAGCTTTCTTT. Amino acids: CASQTGNTEAFF.

The chain couples TRBV28 to TRBJ1-5; D uncertain. The CDR3 covers 11 residues. Trimming took off 6 bases at V and 5 bases at J, with 5 bases between the two ends. CDR1 and CDR2 (germline): MDHEN, SYDVKM. This CDR3 is CASSLDQPQHF. In DNA, the CDR3 is TGTGCCAGCAGCCTTGATCAGCCCCAGCATTTT.

The genes are TRBV7-9 and TRBJ1-5, with D unclear. This CDR3 contains 14 residues. Trimming pared 5 bases from V and 4 bases from J, leaving 12 bases between. Germline V gene data show CDR1 as SEHNR and CDR2 as FQNEAQ (reference sequence). Written as DNA, the CDR3 is TGTGCCAGCAGCCCCGCGACTGGAAATCAGCCCCAGCATTTT. Translating it yields CASSPATGNQPQHF.

This clone was found once. The chain employs TRBV6-5 and TRBJ1-1, with D maybe TRBD1 (5 bases). The V and J ends lost 8 bases and 1 base respectively, with 17 bases between them. CDR3 length: 15 residues. CDR1 and CDR2 (germline): MNHEY, SVGAGI. CDR3 DNA: TGTGCCAGCCGGATTTTTGGGGACCCGAACACTGAAGCTTTCTTT. It translates to CASRIFGDPNTEAFF.

The CDR3 reads CASSFGGDTQYF. The CDR3 nucleotides read TGTGCCAGCAGTTTTGGGGGGGATACGCAGTATTTT. The chain is built from TRBV27 and TRBJ2-3, with TRBD2 as a possible D gene (6 bases). With 3 bases removed from V and 6 bases from J, the gap between germline ends came to 7 bases. Per the germline V gene, CDR1 is MNHEY and CDR2 is SMNVEV (reference sequence). The CDR3 has 12 amino acids.

The V gene is TRBV9, the J gene TRBJ2-7; maybe TRBD2 (7 bases). The germline V and J ends were trimmed by 0 bases and 6 bases, with 19 bases remaining between them. CDR1 and CDR2 from the germline V gene are SGDLS and YYNGEE. This CDR3 spans 16 amino acids. The DNA of the CDR3 is TGTGCCAGCAGCGTAGAACTAGTGGGGGGGCTTCGCGAGCAGTACTTC. Translating gives CASSVELVGGLREQYF.

This clone was found once. This rearrangement joins TRBV4-1 to TRBJ2-7; D may be TRBD1 or TRBD2 (5 bases each). From germline, CDR1 is MGHRA and CDR2 YSYEKL. Trimming pared 3 bases from V and 2 bases from J, leaving 17 bases between. The CDR3 covers 16 residues. CDR3 region: CASSHNLLGPAYEQYF. CDR3 DNA sequence: TGCGCCAGCAGCCATAACTTACTGGGACCGGCCTACGAGCAGTACTTC.

The genes are TRBV7-6 and TRBJ1-3, with D unclear. Germline-derived CDR1 and CDR2 are SGHVS and FNYEAQ. This CDR3 has 12 residues. Trimming shortened V by 11 bases and J by 0 bases, and 8 bases separated the two germline ends. The CDR3 coding sequence is TGTGCCGTTAGGACCTCTGGAAACACCATATATTTT. Encoded protein: CAVRTSGNTIYF.

CDR3 residues: CASSQWGTSGNTIYF. As DNA, the CDR3 is TGCGCCAGCAGCCAATGGGGGACCTCTGGAAACACCATATATTTT. The chain is built from TRBV4-3 and TRBJ1-3, with D possibly TRBD1 on 5 matching bases. Deletions cut 2 bases from V and 0 bases from J, with 8 bases between. Germline V lookup: CDR1 LGHNA, CDR2 YSLEER. CDR3 size: 15 residues.

V gene TRBV5-1 combines with J gene TRBJ2-1, with 12 nucleotides matching TRBD1. Germline CDR1 and CDR2: SGHRS and YFSETQ. Trimming cost V 3 bases and J 8 bases; bases outside gene matches: 3. The CDR3 loop spans 14 amino acids. CDR3 sequence: CASSSGQGADEQFF. The CDR3 nucleotides are TGCGCCAGCAGCTCGGGACAGGGGGCGGATGAGCAGTTCTTC.

This clone has just a few counts. This chain uses TRBV9 with TRBJ1-1; D is possibly TRBD1 (5 bases). This CDR3 has 14 amino acids. V lost 0 bases to trimming and J lost 2 bases, with 8 bases between them. Germline V gene lookup returns CDR1 SGDLS and CDR2 YYNGEE. This CDR3 reads CASSVEGENTEAFF. CDR3 nucleotides: TGTGCCAGCAGCGTAGAAGGGGAAAACACTGAAGCTTTCTTT. Full variable domain (rest looked up from reference TRBV9 and TRBJ1-1): DSGVTQTPKHLITATGQRVTLRCSPRSGDLSVYWYQQSLDQGLQFLIQYYNGEERAKGNILERFSAQQFPDLHSELNLSSLELGDSALYFCASSVEGENTEAFFGQGTRLTVV.

The chain recombines TRBV19 with TRBJ1-5; perhaps TRBD1 as D (6 bases). This CDR3 is 18 amino acids long. V was pared by 2 bases and J by 3 bases, with 20 bases between. Germline V lookup: CDR1 LNHDA, CDR2 SQIVND (reference sequence). CDR3 DNA: TGTGCCAGTAGTATATCGTTTGCGGGGGCTGGTAACAATCAGCCCCAGCATTTT. Its protein is CASSISFAGAGNNQPQHF.

A word on this clone: A much bigger clone sits one base away, suggesting this may be a read error. The V gene is TRBV7-8, the J gene TRBJ1-1; a weak D match, TRBD1 (6 bases). Germline-derived CDR1 and CDR2 are SGHVS and FQNEAQ. The CDR3 is 15 residues long. The V and J ends lost 5 bases and 1 base respectively, with 14 bases between them. This CDR3 is CASSARGKGNTEAFF. In DNA, the CDR3 is TGTGCCAGCAGCGCCAGGGGAAAGGGGAACACTGAAGCTTTCTTT.